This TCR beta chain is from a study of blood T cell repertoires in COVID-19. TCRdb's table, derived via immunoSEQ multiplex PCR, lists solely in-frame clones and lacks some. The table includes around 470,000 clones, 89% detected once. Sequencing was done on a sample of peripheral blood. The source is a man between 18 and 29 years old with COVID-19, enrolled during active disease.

CDR3 residues: CASSRQGVITGELFF. The CDR3 bases are TGTGCCAGCAGCAGACAGGGGGTTATTACCGGGGAGCTGTTTTTT. The J gene is TRBJ2-2, the V gene TRBV5-8, with 9 bases lining up with TRBD1. Germline loops: CDR1 SGHTS, CDR2 YDEGEE. This CDR3 region has 15 residues. J lost 5 bases, V lost 4 bases, and 6 bases had no gene match. Full variable domain (rest looked up from reference TRBV5-8 and TRBJ2-2): EAGVTQSPTHLIKTRGQQATLRCSPISGHTSVYWYQQALGLGLQFLLWYDEGEERNRGNFPPRFSGRQFPNYSSELNVNALELEDSALYLCASSRQGVITGELFFGEGSRLTVL.